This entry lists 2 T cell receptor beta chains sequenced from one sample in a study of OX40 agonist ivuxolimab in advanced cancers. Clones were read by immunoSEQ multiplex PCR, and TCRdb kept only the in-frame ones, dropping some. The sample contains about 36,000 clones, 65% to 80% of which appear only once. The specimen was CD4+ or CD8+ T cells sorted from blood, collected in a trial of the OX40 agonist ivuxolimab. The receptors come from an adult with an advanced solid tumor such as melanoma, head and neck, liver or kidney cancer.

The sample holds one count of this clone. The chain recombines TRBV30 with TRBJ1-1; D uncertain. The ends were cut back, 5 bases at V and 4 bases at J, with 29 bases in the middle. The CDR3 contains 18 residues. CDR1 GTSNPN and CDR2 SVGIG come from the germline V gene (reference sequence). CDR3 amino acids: CAWGFTTFGDVGGTEAFF. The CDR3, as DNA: TGTGCCTGGGGCTTCACTACATTCGGGGATGTTGGCGGCACTGAAGCTTTCTTT.

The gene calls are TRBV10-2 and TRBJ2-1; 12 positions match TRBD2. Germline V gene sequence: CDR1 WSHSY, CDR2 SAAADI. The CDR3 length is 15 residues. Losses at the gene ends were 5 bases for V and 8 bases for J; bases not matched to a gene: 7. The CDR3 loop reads CASSILAGGIDEQFF. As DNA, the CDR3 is TGCGCCAGCAGTATTCTAGCGGGGGGGATAGATGAGCAGTTCTTC.